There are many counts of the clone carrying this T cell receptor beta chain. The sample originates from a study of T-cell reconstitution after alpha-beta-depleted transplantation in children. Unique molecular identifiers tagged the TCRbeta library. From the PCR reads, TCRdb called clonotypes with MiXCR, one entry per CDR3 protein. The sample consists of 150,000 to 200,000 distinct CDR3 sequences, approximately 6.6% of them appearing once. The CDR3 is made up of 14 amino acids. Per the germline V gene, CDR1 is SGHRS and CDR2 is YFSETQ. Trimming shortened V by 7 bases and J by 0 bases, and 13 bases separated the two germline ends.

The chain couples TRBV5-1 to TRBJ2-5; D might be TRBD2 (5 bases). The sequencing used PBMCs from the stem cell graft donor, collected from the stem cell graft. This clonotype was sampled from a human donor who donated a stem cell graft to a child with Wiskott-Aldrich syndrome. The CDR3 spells CASDPEGYQETQYF. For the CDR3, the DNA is TGCGCCAGCGATCCTGAGGGCTACCAAGAGACCCAGTACTTC.